This T cell receptor beta chain was profiled in a study of cytomegalovirus exposure and HLA in healthy donors. In the PCR, 60 Vbeta and 13 Jbeta primers were used. TCRdb's table, derived via immunoSEQ multiplex PCR, lists solely in-frame clones and lacks some. The sample holds about 120,000 clones, more than 55% seen once. There are 15 residues in the CDR3. The ends lost 4 bases at V and 5 bases at J; junction bases unmatched: 7. Per germline, CDR1 MNHEY and CDR2 SMNVEV (reference sequence). In this sample, this clone turned up once. Sequenced input: PBMCs. The sequence was obtained from a man aged 18-30 years in good health and CMV-seronegative. The chain uses TRBV27 and TRBJ1-1; the match to TRBD1 covers 10 bases. The CDR3 nucleotides are TGTGCCAGCAGTTCCTCCGGGACAGGGGTGACTGAAGCTTTCTTT. Translated, it gives CASSSSGTGVTEAFF.